This entry lists 25 T cell receptor beta chains sequenced from one sample in a study of technical replicates of blood from four donors. Assay: immunoSEQ multiplex PCR; the TCRdb copy retains only in-frame clones and omits some. The sample contains approximately 76,000 clones, 97% of which appear only once. Sequencing input: T cells isolated from PBMCs. The receptor source for this set is a human donor in good health.

The V and J genes are TRBV10-1 and TRBJ2-7; perhaps TRBD2 as D (6 bases). CDR3 size: 14 residues. V lost 2 bases and J lost 2, with 10 bases in between. In germline, CDR1 is WNHNN, CDR2 SYGVQD (reference sequence). The CDR3 loop reads CASSEGGKTYEQYF. The CDR3 DNA sequence: TGCGCCAGCAGTGAGGGGGGGAAAACCTACGAGCAGTACTTC.

The CDR3 nucleotides read TGTGCCAGCAGCCGCAAATCTAGCTCCTACGAGCAGTACTTC. Its translation is CASSRKSSSYEQYF. The chain employs TRBV11-3 and TRBJ2-7, with no clear D. From germline, CDR1 is SGHNT and CDR2 YENEEA. Trimming pared 5 bases from V and 0 bases from J, leaving 11 bases between. This CDR3 contains 14 residues.

The chain links TRBV5-4 to TRBJ1-1; D may be TRBD1 (5 bases). This CDR3 has 14 residues. Per germline, CDR1 SGHNT and CDR2 YYREEE (reference sequence). V lost 5 bases, J lost 1 base, and 12 bases lay in between. The CDR3 DNA reads TGTGCCAGCAGGAATGGGGCCTCGAACACTGAAGCTTTCTTT. This translates into CASRNGASNTEAFF.

The rearrangement joins TRBV7-9 to TRBJ1-2; TRBD1 might be the D (5 bases). V lost 1 base to trimming and J lost 7 bases, with 10 bases between them. The CDR3 sequence is 13 residues long. Per the germline V gene, CDR1 is SEHNR and CDR2 is FQNEAQ (reference sequence). The CDR3 here is CASSLGGVPGYTF. The CDR3 region has the DNA TGTGCCAGCAGCTTAGGGGGGGTACCTGGCTACACCTTC.

Only one count was recorded for this clone. The chain links TRBV2 to TRBJ1-5, with TRBD1 identical over 7 bases. In germline, CDR1 is SNHLY, CDR2 FYNNEI. The J segment lost 5 bases and the V segment lost 6 bases, leaving 10 bases of the junction unmatched. This CDR3 is built from 15 residues. Here the CDR3 DNA reads TGTGCCAGCAGCCAGGAGGGGACAGCTCATCAGCCCCAGCATTTT. Protein: CASSQEGTAHQPQHF.

Written as DNA, the CDR3 is TGTGCCAGCAGTCCGCCTTACAGGGACAATGGGGCCAACGTCCTGACTTTC. Protein product: CASSPPYRDNGANVLTF. V is TRBV28 and J is TRBJ2-6; TRBD1 might be the D (6 bases). The CDR3 consists of 17 residues. Trimming removed 5 bases at V and 3 bases at J, with 17 bases between. CDR1 and CDR2 (germline): MDHEN, SYDVKM.

The chain carries TRBV7-9 and TRBJ2-2; 7 bases fit TRBD1. Germline CDR1 reads SEHNR; CDR2 reads FQNEAQ (reference sequence). V trimming: 3 bases; J trimming: 7 bases; junction bases outside the gene matches: 8. The CDR3 runs 15 residues. CDR3 sequence: CASSFGRGRFGELFF. The CDR3 DNA reads TGTGCCAGCAGCTTCGGTAGGGGGCGTTTCGGGGAGCTGTTTTTT.

The rearrangement joins TRBV2 to TRBJ1-6; D might be TRBD1 (5 bases). The CDR3 is 12 amino acids. V shed 8 bases and J shed 11 bases, with 13 bases lying between them. Germline CDR1 reads SNHLY; CDR2 reads FYNNEI. CDR3 nucleotides: TGTGCCAGCTTCCAGGGCAGTCCACCCCTCCACTTT. Translated, it gives CASFQGSPPLHF.

This sequence joins TRBV21-1 and TRBJ2-1; the table calls TRBD2, which could not be checked here. TRBV21-1 has pseudogene status. This CDR3 contains 18 residues. In nucleotides, the CDR3 is TGTGCCAGCAGCAAGGGGACTGACGGGAGGGCCTTCTACAATGAGCAGTTCTTC. This encodes CASSKGTDGRAFYNEQFF.

V usage is TRBV7-9 and J usage is TRBJ1-2; D perhaps matches TRBD1 (6 bases). The germline CDR1 and CDR2 sequences are SEHNR and FQNEAQ (reference sequence). V was cut by 3 bases and J by 4 bases, with 9 bases left in between. This CDR3 has 13 residues. The DNA for the CDR3 is TGTGCCAGCAGCTTCTCGGACAGCTATGGCTACACCTTC. Encoded protein: CASSFSDSYGYTF.

The chain carries TRBV5-1 and TRBJ2-7; D may be TRBD1 (5 bases). Trimming removed 0 bases from V and 5 bases from J, with 21 bases in between. The CDR3 contains 17 residues. Germline loops: CDR1 SGHRS, CDR2 YFSETQ. CDR3 protein: CASSLGRTKTLNHEQYF. CDR3 coding DNA: TGCGCCAGCAGCTTGGGACGGACAAAGACGTTGAACCACGAGCAGTACTTC.

The V call is TRBV28, the J call TRBJ1-1; D gene ambiguous. The germline gives CDR1 MDHEN, CDR2 SYDVKM. The CDR3 has 12 amino acids. Trimming pared 4 bases from V and 1 base from J, leaving 4 bases between. The CDR3 protein is CASSYRNTEAFF. CDR3 nucleotides: TGTGCCAGCAGTTACAGGAACACTGAAGCTTTCTTT.

This clone was recorded only once. This sequence joins TRBV28 and TRBJ1-6; D is ambiguous. CDR3 length equals 14 residues. Looked up from germline, CDR1 is MDHEN and CDR2 is SYDVKM. Trimming removed 4 bases at V and 9 bases at J, with 13 bases between. The DNA for the CDR3 is TGTGCCAGCAGTTCGGGAGGGCAGCCTTCACCCCTCCACTTT. Translated, it gives CASSSGGQPSPLHF. Based on the CDR3 plus reference TRBV28 and TRBJ1-6, the full variable domain is DVKVTQSSRYLVKRTGEKVFLECVQDMDHENMFWYRQDPGLGLRLIYFSYDVKMKEKGDIPEGYSVSREKKERFSLILESASTNQTSMYLCASSSGGQPSPLHFGNGTRLTVT.

The chain is built from TRBV29-1 and TRBJ2-7, with D uncertain. With 4 bases removed from V and 2 bases from J, the gap between germline ends came to 9 bases. From germline, CDR1 is SQVTM and CDR2 ANQGSEA. The CDR3 runs 12 residues. CDR3 in amino acids: CSVVVRTYEQYF. CDR3 bases: TGCAGCGTTGTGGTCAGAACCTACGAGCAGTACTTC.

This sequence joins TRBV28 and TRBJ1-3, with 8 nucleotides matching TRBD1. The length of the CDR3 is 15 residues. V trimming: 8 bases; J trimming: 0 bases; junction bases outside the gene matches: 6. Germline lookup yields CDR1 MDHEN and CDR2 SYDVKM. CDR3 DNA: TGTGCCAGCTGCGCGGGACAGGTCTCTGGAAACACCATATATTTT. Its protein product is CASCAGQVSGNTIYF.

The rearrangement joins TRBV11-3 to TRBJ2-1, with 8 nucleotides matching TRBD2. Germline values: CDR1 SGHNT, CDR2 YENEEA. The CDR3 sequence is 15 residues long. V was clipped by 5 bases and J by 4 bases; unmatched bases: 7. Here the CDR3 reads CASSPSAGGYNEQFF. The CDR3 bases are TGTGCCAGCAGCCCCTCGGCGGGAGGATACAATGAGCAGTTCTTC.

The chain has TRBV6-5 and TRBJ2-1, with TRBD2 identical over 9 bases. V lost 6 bases to trimming and J lost 5 bases; unmatched junction nucleotides: 8. The CDR3 is made up of 15 amino acids. Per the germline V gene, CDR1 is MNHEY and CDR2 is SVGAGI. The CDR3 DNA is TGTGCCAGCAGAGATTTAGCGGGGGACAACAATGAGCAGTTCTTC. Its translation is CASRDLAGDNNEQFF.

The J gene is TRBJ2-5, the V gene TRBV9; a weak D match, TRBD1 (5 bases). Germline loops: CDR1 SGDLS, CDR2 YYNGEE. Trimming took 3 bases from V and 9 from J, leaving 18 bases between them. CDR3 length equals 14 residues. The chain's CDR3 is CASSGGPELRAQYF. DNA for the CDR3: TGTGCCAGCAGCGGAGGCCCCGAACTCAGGGCCCAGTACTTC.

The chain's CDR3 is CASSLVEGPSFYGYTF. The CDR3 nucleotides are TGCGCCAGCAGCTTGGTTGAGGGCCCAAGCTTCTATGGCTACACCTTC. The chain recombines TRBV5-1 with TRBJ1-2; unclear D gene. CDR1 is SGHRS, CDR2 YFSETQ, per germline. V lost 0 bases, J lost 4 bases, and 16 bases lay in between. The CDR3 has 16 amino acids.

The genes are TRBV5-1 and TRBJ2-7; TRBD1 agrees at 9 bases. CDR1 and CDR2 (germline): SGHRS, YFSETQ. The CDR3 is 17 residues long. V gave up 0 bases and J gave up 3 bases; unmatched junction bases: 10. This CDR3 is CASSLGSPGTGLYEQYF. The CDR3 bases are TGCGCCAGCAGCTTGGGGTCCCCCGGGACAGGGCTCTACGAGCAGTACTTC.

The chain couples TRBV18 to TRBJ2-2; TRBD1 agrees at 9 bases. The V segment lost 3 bases and the J segment 4 bases; nucleotides outside the gene matches: 9. The CDR3 totals 17 residues. Germline CDR1 is KGHSH and CDR2 is LQKENI. The CDR3 loop reads CASSPPGTGYSTGELFF. The CDR3 DNA sequence: TGTGCCAGCTCACCCCCCGGGACAGGGTATTCCACCGGGGAGCTGTTTTTT.

The gene calls are TRBV6-1 and TRBJ2-7, with unresolved D. Germline-derived CDR1 and CDR2 are MNHNS and SASEGT. V gave up 2 bases and J gave up 3 bases, with 14 bases separating them. CDR3 length: 15 residues. CDR3 residues: CASSEPVAPGYEQYF. CDR3 in DNA: TGTGCCAGCAGTGAACCAGTTGCGCCAGGCTACGAGCAGTACTTC.

This clone has just one count. This chain uses TRBV4-2 with TRBJ2-5; D ambiguous. With 1 base removed from V and 1 base from J, the gap between germline ends came to 13 bases. This CDR3 is 16 amino acids long. Germline V gene lookup returns CDR1 LGHNA and CDR2 YNFKEQ. The DNA for the CDR3 is TGTGCCAGCAGCCAAGGTAGCTTGGGTACCCAAGAGACCCAGTACTTC. Translating it yields CASSQGSLGTQETQYF.

This rearrangement joins TRBV29-1 to TRBJ2-5, with D hard to call. V lost 4 bases to trimming and J lost 3 bases, with 6 bases between them. The CDR3 consists of 11 residues. Germline V lookup: CDR1 SQVTM, CDR2 ANQGSEA. The CDR3 loop is CSVGAKETQYF. CDR3 sequence (DNA): TGCAGCGTTGGGGCTAAAGAGACCCAGTACTTC. Using reference TRBV29-1 and TRBJ2-5 for the parts outside the CDR3, the full variable domain is SAVISQKPSRDICQRGTSLTIQCQVDSQVTMMFWYRQQPGQSLTLIATANQGSEATYESGFVIDKFPISRPNLTFSTLTVSNMSPEDSSIYLCSVGAKETQYFGPGTRLLVL.

The chain links TRBV4-1 to TRBJ1-1; D perhaps matches TRBD1 (5 bases). CDR1 is MGHRA and CDR2 is YSYEKL in the germline V gene. V shed 1 base and J shed 1 base, with 7 bases lying between them. The CDR3 is 14 residues long. This CDR3 reads CASSQGQGNTEAFF. CDR3 nucleotides: TGCGCCAGCAGCCAAGGCCAGGGGAACACTGAAGCTTTCTTT.